This is a list of T cell receptor beta chains from one sample in a study of T cell responses to AZD1222 COVID-19 vaccine. The data were produced by immunoSEQ multiplex PCR, yet TCRdb's version contains in-frame clones alone and is incomplete. The sample has about 67,000 clones, under 90% seen once; the top ten hold roughly 6.5%. Here the sequenced sample was peripheral blood, taken 28 days after the second AZD1222 dose. Receptors originate from an adult who received the AZD1222 COVID-19 vaccine. The CDR3 runs from the conserved cysteine through the conserved F or W. The order of the fields is J gene, CDR3 length, V gene, clone size, D gene, CDR3 DNA, CDR3 protein. D genes are given only for firm matches. The size entry is marked missing in some rows and otherwise reads once, few, many or a size class.

J: TRBJ1-6
length: 18
V: TRBV2
size: NA
D: TRBD1
DNA: TGTGCCAGCACGTTTTTCTCCCAGGGGACAGGAGATAATTCACCCCTCCACTTT
CDR3: CASTFFSQGTGDNSPLHF

J: TRBJ1-5
length: 14
V: TRBV2
size: NA
D: TRBD1
DNA: TGTGCCAGCAGTGAAGATTCAGGGGGTCAGCCCCAGCATTTT
CDR3: CASSEDSGGQPQHF

J: TRBJ1-5
length: 12
V: TRBV19
size: NA
D: TRBD1
DNA: TGTGCAAGTAGGACAGGGGGTCAGCCCCAGCATTTT
CDR3: CASRTGGQPQHF

J: TRBJ1-3
length: 17
V: TRBV4-1
size: NA
D: NA
DNA: TGCGCCAGCAGCCAAAGATACGGTGAGGGGATGGAAAACACCATATATTTT
CDR3: CASSQRYGEGMENTIYF

J: TRBJ1-6
length: 17
V: TRBV7-2
size: NA
D: NA
DNA: TGTGCCAGCAGCTTAGTTCCGGGGGCGTTCTGGGATTCACCCCTCCACTTT
CDR3: CASSLVPGAFWDSPLHF

J: TRBJ2-1
length: 12
V: TRBV5-4
size: once
D: NA
DNA: TGTGCCAGCAGCTTGGCCCCGGATGAGCAGTTCTTC
CDR3: CASSLAPDEQFF

J: TRBJ1-6
length: 13
V: TRBV18
size: NA
D: NA
DNA: TGTGCCAGCTCACCTGGGGGTAATTCACCCCTCCACTTT
CDR3: CASSPGGNSPLHF

J: TRBJ1-5
length: 18
V: TRBV14
size: NA
D: NA
DNA: TGTGCCAGCAGCCAAGAAGACGGGGTTCTGGATAGCAATCAGCCCCAGCATTTT
CDR3: CASSQEDGVLDSNQPQHF

J: TRBJ1-5
length: 13
V: TRBV5-1
size: once
D: NA
DNA: TGCGCCAGCAGCCGAACGGGGAGAGAGCCCCAGCATTTT
CDR3: CASSRTGREPQHF

J: TRBJ1-5
length: 13
V: TRBV7-9
size: NA
D: NA
DNA: TGTGCCAGCAGCTTACACCGCAATCAGCCCCAGCATTTT
CDR3: CASSLHRNQPQHF

J: TRBJ1-1
length: 15
V: TRBV6-2/TRBV6-3
size: once
D: NA
DNA: TGTGCCAGCAGTCCCTTACGTATGGGGGTCGCTGAAGCTTTCTTT
CDR3: CASSPLRMGVAEAFF

J: TRBJ2-1
length: 12
V: TRBV10-3
size: once
D: NA
DNA: TGTGCCGGCGCGAAGGGTCCCGATGAGCAGTTCTTC
CDR3: CAGAKGPDEQFF

J: TRBJ1-4
length: 13
V: TRBV7-2
size: NA
D: TRBD1
DNA: TGTGCCAGCAGCCCGGGGACAGGGCGGAAACTGTTTTTT
CDR3: CASSPGTGRKLFF

J: TRBJ1-1
length: 13
V: TRBV6-5
size: once
D: NA
DNA: TGTGCCAGCAGTCCCCGCGGGGCAACTGAAGCTTTCTTT
CDR3: CASSPRGATEAFF

J: TRBJ2-3
length: 16
V: TRBV5-1
size: NA
D: NA
DNA: TGCGCCAGCAGCCGACTCGGCAGAGTCGGCACAGATACGCAGTATTTT
CDR3: CASSRLGRVGTDTQYF

J: TRBJ2-2
length: 14
V: TRBV6-5
size: NA
D: TRBD1
DNA: TGTGCCAGCAGTCGGACAGGACCCACCGGGGAGCTGTTTTTT
CDR3: CASSRTGPTGELFF

J: TRBJ2-7
length: 12
V: TRBV28
size: medium-sized
D: NA
DNA: TGTGCCAGCAGCCTTACAGGGTACGAGCAGTACTTC
CDR3: CASSLTGYEQYF

J: TRBJ2-5
length: 13
V: TRBV7-2
size: few
D: NA
DNA: TGTGCCAGCAGCAGACAAACACAAGAGACCCAGTACTTC
CDR3: CASSRQTQETQYF

J: TRBJ2-2
length: 13
V: TRBV19
size: NA
D: NA
DNA: TGTGCCAGTACCTTGACTAGTGGCGGGGAGCTGTTTTTT
CDR3: CASTLTSGGELFF

J: TRBJ2-1
length: 14
V: TRBV18
size: NA
D: NA
DNA: TGTGCCAGCTCACCGGAGGGAAGCTCGCTTGAGCAGTTCTTC
CDR3: CASSPEGSSLEQFF

J: TRBJ2-3
length: 16
V: TRBV3-1/TRBV3-2
size: NA
D: NA
DNA: TGTGCCAGCAGCTGGGAAAACTCGGCCTACACAGATACGCAGTATTTT
CDR3: CASSWENSAYTDTQYF

J: TRBJ1-1
length: 15
V: TRBV7-9
size: NA
D: TRBD1
DNA: TGTGCCAGCAGCTTATCACGGACAGGGGGCACTGAAGCTTTCTTT
CDR3: CASSLSRTGGTEAFF

J: TRBJ2-5
length: 16
V: TRBV14
size: NA
D: TRBD1
DNA: TGTGCCAGCAGCCCACCCGCAGGGGGCAAAGGAGAGACCCAGTACTTC
CDR3: CASSPPAGGKGETQYF